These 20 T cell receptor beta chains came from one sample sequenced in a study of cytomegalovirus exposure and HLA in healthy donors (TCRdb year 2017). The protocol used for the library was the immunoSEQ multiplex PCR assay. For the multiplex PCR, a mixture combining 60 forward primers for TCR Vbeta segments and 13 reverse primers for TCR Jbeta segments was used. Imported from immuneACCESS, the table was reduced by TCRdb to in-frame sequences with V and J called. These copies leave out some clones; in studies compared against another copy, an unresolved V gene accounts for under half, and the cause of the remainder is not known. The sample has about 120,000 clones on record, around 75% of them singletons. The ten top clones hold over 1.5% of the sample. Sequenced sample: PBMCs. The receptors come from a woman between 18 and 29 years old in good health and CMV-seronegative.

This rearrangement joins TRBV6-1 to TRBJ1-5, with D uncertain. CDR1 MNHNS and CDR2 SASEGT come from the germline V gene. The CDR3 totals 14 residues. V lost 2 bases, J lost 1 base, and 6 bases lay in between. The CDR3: CASSEWASNQPQHF. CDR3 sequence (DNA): TGTGCCAGCAGTGAATGGGCGAGCAATCAGCCCCAGCATTTT.

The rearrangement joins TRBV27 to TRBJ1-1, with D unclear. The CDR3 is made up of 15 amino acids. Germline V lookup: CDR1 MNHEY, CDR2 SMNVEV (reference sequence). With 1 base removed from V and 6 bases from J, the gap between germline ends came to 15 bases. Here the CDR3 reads CASSLYAGEHSEAFF. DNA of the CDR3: TGTGCCAGCAGTTTATATGCAGGCGAACACTCTGAAGCTTTCTTT.

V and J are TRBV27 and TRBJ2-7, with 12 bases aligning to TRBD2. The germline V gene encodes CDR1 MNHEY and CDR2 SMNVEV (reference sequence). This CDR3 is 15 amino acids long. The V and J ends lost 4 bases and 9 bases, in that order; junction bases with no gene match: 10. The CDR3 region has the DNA TGTGCCAGCAGTTCCGGCACTAGCGGGGGGTTCGCGCAGTACTTC. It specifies CASSSGTSGGFAQYF.

The DNA of the CDR3 is TGTGCCAGCAGTTTATCAGGGAACTATGGCTACACCTTC. It codes for CASSLSGNYGYTF. The chain recombines TRBV28 with TRBJ1-2, with D maybe TRBD1 (5 bases). Germline V gene lookup returns CDR1 MDHEN and CDR2 SYDVKM. The ends were cut back, 1 base at V and 2 bases at J, with 5 bases in the middle. The CDR3 is made up of 13 amino acids.

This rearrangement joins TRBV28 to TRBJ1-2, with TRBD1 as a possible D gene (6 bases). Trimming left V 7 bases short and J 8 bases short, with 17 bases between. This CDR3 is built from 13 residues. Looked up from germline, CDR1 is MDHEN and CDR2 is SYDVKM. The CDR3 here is CASTRQALEGYTF. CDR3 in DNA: TGTGCCAGCACTCGACAGGCCCTGGAGGGCTACACCTTC.

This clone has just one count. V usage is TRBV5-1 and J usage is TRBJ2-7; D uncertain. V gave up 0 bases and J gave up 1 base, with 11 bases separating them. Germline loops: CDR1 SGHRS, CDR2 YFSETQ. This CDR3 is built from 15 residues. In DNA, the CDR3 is TGCGCCAGCAGCTTGGACGGAGCACCTTCCTACGAGCAGTACTTC. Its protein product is CASSLDGAPSYEQYF.

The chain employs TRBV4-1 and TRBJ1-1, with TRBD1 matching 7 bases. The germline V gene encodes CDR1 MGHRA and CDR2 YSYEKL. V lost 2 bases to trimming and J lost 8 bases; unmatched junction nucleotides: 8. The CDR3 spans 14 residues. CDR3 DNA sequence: TGCGCCAGCAGCCAAATGACAGGGTTGGGAGAAGCTTTCTTT. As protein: CASSQMTGLGEAFF.

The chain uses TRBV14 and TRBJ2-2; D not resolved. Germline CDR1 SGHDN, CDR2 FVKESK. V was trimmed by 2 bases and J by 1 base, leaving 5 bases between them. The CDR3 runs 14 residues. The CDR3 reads CASSQIMNTGELFF. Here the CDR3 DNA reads TGTGCCAGCAGCCAAATTATGAACACCGGGGAGCTGTTTTTT.

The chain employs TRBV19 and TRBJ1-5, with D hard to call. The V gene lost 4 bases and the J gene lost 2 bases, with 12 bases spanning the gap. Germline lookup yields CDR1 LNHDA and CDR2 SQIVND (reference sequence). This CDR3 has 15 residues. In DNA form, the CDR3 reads TGTGCCAGTAGTACCCCCGGGTCGGGCAATCAGCCCCAGCATTTT. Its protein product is CASSTPGSGNQPQHF.

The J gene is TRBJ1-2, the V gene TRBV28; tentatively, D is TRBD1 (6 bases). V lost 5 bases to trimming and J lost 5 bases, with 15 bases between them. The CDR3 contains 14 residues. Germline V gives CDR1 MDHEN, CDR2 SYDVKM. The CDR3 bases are TGTGCCAGCAGTGAAGGACAGTCCTCTTATGGCTACACCTTC. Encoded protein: CASSEGQSSYGYTF.

The chain's CDR3 is CASSEGALFNQPQHF. The CDR3 nucleotides are TGTGCCAGCAGCGAGGGGGCCCTTTTCAATCAGCCCCAGCATTTT. V usage is TRBV9 and J usage is TRBJ1-5; 7 nucleotides match TRBD1. J was trimmed by 3 bases and V by 3 bases; bases with no gene match: 6. In germline, CDR1 is SGDLS, CDR2 YYNGEE. This CDR3 is built from 15 residues.

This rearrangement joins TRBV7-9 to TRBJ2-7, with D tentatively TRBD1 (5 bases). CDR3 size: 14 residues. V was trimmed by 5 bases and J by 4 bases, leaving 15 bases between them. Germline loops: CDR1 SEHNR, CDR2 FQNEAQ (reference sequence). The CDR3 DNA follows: TGTGCCAGCAGCAGGACCGACAGAAAGTACGAGCAGTACTTC. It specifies CASSRTDRKYEQYF.

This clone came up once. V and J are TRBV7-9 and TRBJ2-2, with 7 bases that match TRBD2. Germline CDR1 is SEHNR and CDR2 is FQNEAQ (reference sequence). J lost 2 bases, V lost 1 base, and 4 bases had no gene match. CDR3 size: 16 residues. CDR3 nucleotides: TGTGCCAGCAGCTTAGGACTAGCTAAAAACACCGGGGAGCTGTTTTTT. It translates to CASSLGLAKNTGELFF.

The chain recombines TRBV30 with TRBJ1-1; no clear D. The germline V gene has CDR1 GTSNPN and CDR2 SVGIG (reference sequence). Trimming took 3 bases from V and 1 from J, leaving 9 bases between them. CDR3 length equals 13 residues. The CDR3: CAWRAEWNTEAFF. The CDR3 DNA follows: TGTGCCTGGAGAGCGGAGTGGAACACTGAAGCTTTCTTT.

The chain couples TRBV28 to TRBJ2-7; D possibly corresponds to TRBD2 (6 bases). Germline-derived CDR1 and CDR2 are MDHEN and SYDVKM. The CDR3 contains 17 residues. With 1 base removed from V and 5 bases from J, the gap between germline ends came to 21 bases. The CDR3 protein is CASSLFELGWGVNEQYF. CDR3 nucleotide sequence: TGTGCCAGCAGTTTATTCGAACTCGGTTGGGGGGTCAACGAGCAGTACTTC.

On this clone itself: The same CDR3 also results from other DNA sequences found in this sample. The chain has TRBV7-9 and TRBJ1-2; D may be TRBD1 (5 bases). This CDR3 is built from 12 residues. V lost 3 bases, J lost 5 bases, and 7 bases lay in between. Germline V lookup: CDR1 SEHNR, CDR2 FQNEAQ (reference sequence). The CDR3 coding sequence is TGTGCCAGCAGCTTGGGGGGTTATGGCTACACCTTC. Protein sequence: CASSLGGYGYTF.

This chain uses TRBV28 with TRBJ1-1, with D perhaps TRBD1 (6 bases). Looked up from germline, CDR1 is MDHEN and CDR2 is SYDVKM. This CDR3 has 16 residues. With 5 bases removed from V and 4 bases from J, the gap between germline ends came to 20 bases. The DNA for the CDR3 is TGTGCCAGCAGTCACCACTTCGGGAGGGGGGGCACTGAAGCTTTCTTT. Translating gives CASSHHFGRGGTEAFF.

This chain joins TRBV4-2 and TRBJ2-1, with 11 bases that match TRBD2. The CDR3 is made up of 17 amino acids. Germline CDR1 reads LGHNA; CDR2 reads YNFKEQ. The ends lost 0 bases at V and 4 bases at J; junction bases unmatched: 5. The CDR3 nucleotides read TGTGCCAGCAGCCAAGAAACTAGCGGGGGAATTTACAATGAGCAGTTCTTC. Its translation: CASSQETSGGIYNEQFF.

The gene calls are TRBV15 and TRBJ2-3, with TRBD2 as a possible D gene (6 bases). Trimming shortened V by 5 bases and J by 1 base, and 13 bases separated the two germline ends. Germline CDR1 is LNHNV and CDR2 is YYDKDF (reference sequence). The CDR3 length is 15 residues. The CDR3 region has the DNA TGTGCCACCAGCCCCACGGGAGCAGGCACAGATACGCAGTATTTT. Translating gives CATSPTGAGTDTQYF. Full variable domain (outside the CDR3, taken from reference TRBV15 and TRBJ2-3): DAMVIQNPRYQVTQFGKPVTLSCSQTLNHNVMYWYQQKSSQAPKLLFHYYDKDFNNEADTPDNFQSRRPNTSFCFLDIRSPGLGDTAMYLCATSPTGAGTDTQYFGPGTRLTVL.

The CDR3 DNA follows: TGTGCCAGCAGCATCACCCGGGGGGTATACAATGAGCAGTTCTTC. It is translated as CASSITRGVYNEQFF. This chain links TRBV11-1 with TRBJ2-1; 7 nucleotides agree with TRBD2. V lost 5 bases to trimming and J lost 4 bases; unmatched junction nucleotides: 8. Germline V CDR1 and CDR2: SGHAT, FQDESV (reference sequence). CDR3 length: 15 residues.